Listed below are T cell receptor beta chains from one sample, sequenced in a study of blood T cell repertoires in COVID-19. Profiling relied on immunoSEQ multiplex PCR, and the TCRdb table lists in-frame clones only, not all of them. The table records 120,000 or so clones, around 80% of them present only once. Input material: peripheral blood. The source of these receptors is a man younger than 40 with COVID-19, enrolled during active disease. CDR3s include the opening cysteine and the closing phenylalanine or tryptophan. The D gene is left open where the match is weak. Expanded clones are given a class, and other clones once, few, many or no size at all.

j_gene: TRBJ1-6
abundance: .
v_gene: TRBV20-1
d_gene: .
CDR3nt: TGCAGTGGGGCAGGCAATCCCCTCCACTTT
CDR3aa: CSGAGNPLHF

j_gene: TRBJ2-1
abundance: .
v_gene: TRBV11-2
d_gene: .
CDR3nt: TGTGCCAGCAGCCTCGGTAGGGAGGCACACAATGAGCAGTTCTTC
CDR3aa: CASSLGREAHNEQFF

j_gene: TRBJ1-2
abundance: .
v_gene: TRBV15
d_gene: .
CDR3nt: TGTGCCACCAGCAGAGATCACGGGGGGTACGTCACCTTC
CDR3aa: CATSRDHGGYVTF

j_gene: TRBJ2-7
abundance: many
v_gene: TRBV5-1
d_gene: TRBD1
CDR3nt: TGCGCCAGCAGCTTGAATGGCGGGACAGGGGGCCACGAGCAGTACTTC
CDR3aa: CASSLNGGTGGHEQYF

j_gene: TRBJ1-1
abundance: .
v_gene: TRBV4-3
d_gene: .
CDR3nt: TGCGCCAGCAGCCACGATCGGGTCGGGAACACTGAAGCTTTCTTT
CDR3aa: CASSHDRVGNTEAFF

j_gene: TRBJ2-3
abundance: .
v_gene: TRBV7-9
d_gene: TRBD2
CDR3nt: TGTGCCAGCAGCTTAGGGGGGAGCGGGAGGCCCAGCACAGATACGCAGTATTTT
CDR3aa: CASSLGGSGRPSTDTQYF

j_gene: TRBJ2-7
abundance: .
v_gene: TRBV7-9
d_gene: .
CDR3nt: TGTGCCAGCAGCTCCCGGGTCAGCCCGACCTACGAGCAGTACTTC
CDR3aa: CASSSRVSPTYEQYF

j_gene: TRBJ1-5
abundance: once
v_gene: TRBV18
d_gene: .
CDR3nt: TGTGCCAGCTCCCAAGGAGAGGGCGGACAGCCCCAGCATTTT
CDR3aa: CASSQGEGGQPQHF

j_gene: TRBJ2-3
abundance: .
v_gene: TRBV12-3/TRBV12-4
d_gene: .
CDR3nt: TGTGCCAGCAGTCCAACAGGGAATACGCAGTATTTT
CDR3aa: CASSPTGNTQYF

j_gene: TRBJ2-3
abundance: .
v_gene: TRBV19
d_gene: .
CDR3nt: TGTGCCAGTAGTCTTACAGGGCCCAGCACAGATACGCAGTATTTT
CDR3aa: CASSLTGPSTDTQYF

j_gene: TRBJ1-4
abundance: .
v_gene: TRBV5-6
d_gene: .
CDR3nt: TGTGCCAGCAGCTTGACGGGGGACCTAGCAACTAATGAAAAACTGTTTTTT
CDR3aa: CASSLTGDLATNEKLFF

j_gene: TRBJ2-6
abundance: .
v_gene: TRBV6-5
d_gene: .
CDR3nt: TGTGCCAGCAGTTACGAGGCGGATCCCCGGGCCAACGTCCTGACTTTC
CDR3aa: CASSYEADPRANVLTF

j_gene: TRBJ2-7
abundance: .
v_gene: TRBV4-1
d_gene: .
CDR3nt: TGCGCCAGCAGCCCCCGATTCCCGCCAGGGCCGTCCTACGAGCAGTACTTC
CDR3aa: CASSPRFPPGPSYEQYF

j_gene: TRBJ2-1
abundance: .
v_gene: TRBV5-4
d_gene: TRBD2
CDR3nt: TGTGCCAGCAGCTCGGGACTAGCGGGGGGTGAATACAATGAGCAGTTCTTC
CDR3aa: CASSSGLAGGEYNEQFF

j_gene: TRBJ1-2
abundance: .
v_gene: TRBV9
d_gene: TRBD1
CDR3nt: TGTGCCAGCAGCGTAGGGGACAGCAACTATGGCTACACCTTC
CDR3aa: CASSVGDSNYGYTF

j_gene: TRBJ1-5
abundance: .
v_gene: TRBV2
d_gene: TRBD1
CDR3nt: TGTGCCAGCAGTTACAGGGGGCAGTGGCAGCCCCAGCATTTT
CDR3aa: CASSYRGQWQPQHF

j_gene: TRBJ2-5
abundance: .
v_gene: TRBV27
d_gene: TRBD1
CDR3nt: TGTGCCAGCAGTCCGCAGGGGGCCGGGGAGACCCAGTACTTC
CDR3aa: CASSPQGAGETQYF

j_gene: TRBJ2-7
abundance: .
v_gene: TRBV6-2/TRBV6-3
d_gene: .
CDR3nt: TGTGCCAGCAGTAGGGGCCGGGTACTCTCCTACGAGCAGTACTTC
CDR3aa: CASSRGRVLSYEQYF

j_gene: TRBJ2-6
abundance: .
v_gene: TRBV19
d_gene: TRBD1
CDR3nt: TGTGCCAGCGGGACAGGCTTCGCTGGGGCCAACGTCCTGACTTTC
CDR3aa: CASGTGFAGANVLTF

j_gene: TRBJ2-7
abundance: .
v_gene: TRBV6-2/TRBV6-3
d_gene: TRBD1
CDR3nt: TGTGCCAGCAGTTACCGTCCTGGGACAGGAGGGCAATACGAGCAGTACTTC
CDR3aa: CASSYRPGTGGQYEQYF

j_gene: TRBJ2-1
abundance: .
v_gene: TRBV5-1
d_gene: .
CDR3nt: TGCGCCAGCAGCTTACGGGGTGGCGACGGTGAGCAGTTCTTC
CDR3aa: CASSLRGGDGEQFF

j_gene: TRBJ2-4
abundance: once
v_gene: TRBV6-2/TRBV6-3
d_gene: TRBD1
CDR3nt: TGTGCCAGCAGTTACAACAGGGGCACAAACATTCAGTACTTC
CDR3aa: CASSYNRGTNIQYF

j_gene: TRBJ1-2
abundance: .
v_gene: TRBV5-1
d_gene: .
CDR3nt: TGCGCCAGCAGCTTGGGGCAGGGTAACTATGGCTACACCTTC
CDR3aa: CASSLGQGNYGYTF

j_gene: TRBJ2-2
abundance: .
v_gene: TRBV10-3
d_gene: TRBD2
CDR3nt: TGTGCCATGGCCCCACTAGCGGGGAACACCGGGGAGCTGTTTTTT
CDR3aa: CAMAPLAGNTGELFF

j_gene: TRBJ2-7
abundance: .
v_gene: TRBV11-2
d_gene: .
CDR3nt: TGTGCCAGCAGCTTAGACCCTACAGGAAGGGGTGGGTCCTACGAGCAGTACTTC
CDR3aa: CASSLDPTGRGGSYEQYF

j_gene: TRBJ2-3
abundance: .
v_gene: TRBV7-3
d_gene: .
CDR3nt: TGTGCCAGCAGCCCCACAGGGGGGGTCGGCACAGATACGCAGTATTTT
CDR3aa: CASSPTGGVGTDTQYF

j_gene: TRBJ2-5
abundance: .
v_gene: TRBV2
d_gene: TRBD2
CDR3nt: TGTGCCAGCAGGGAGACTAGCGGGGGGGCCACAGAGACCCAGTACTTC
CDR3aa: CASRETSGGATETQYF

j_gene: TRBJ1-5
abundance: .
v_gene: TRBV28
d_gene: .
CDR3nt: TGTGCCAGCAGTTTATTAGCGGGGGACGGACAGCCCCAGCATTTT
CDR3aa: CASSLLAGDGQPQHF

j_gene: TRBJ1-2
abundance: .
v_gene: TRBV6-5
d_gene: .
CDR3nt: TGTGCCAGCAGCCCGGGGAGTTCGGGCTACACCTTC
CDR3aa: CASSPGSSGYTF

j_gene: TRBJ1-4
abundance: .
v_gene: TRBV30
d_gene: .
CDR3nt: TGTGCCTGGACGGGAATGAGCACTAATGAAAAACTGTTTTTT
CDR3aa: CAWTGMSTNEKLFF

j_gene: TRBJ1-1
abundance: .
v_gene: TRBV7-9
d_gene: .
CDR3nt: TGTGCCAGCAGCACCTGGACAGACAAAAACACTGAAGCTTTCTTT
CDR3aa: CASSTWTDKNTEAFF

j_gene: TRBJ2-5
abundance: .
v_gene: TRBV28
d_gene: .
CDR3nt: TGTGCCAGCAGTTTGAGCGCGGAGACCCAGTACTTC
CDR3aa: CASSLSAETQYF

j_gene: TRBJ2-7
abundance: .
v_gene: TRBV27
d_gene: .
CDR3nt: TGTGCCAGCAGTTTGGGCCTTTTAGAGCAGTACTTC
CDR3aa: CASSLGLLEQYF

j_gene: TRBJ2-3
abundance: .
v_gene: TRBV6-2/TRBV6-3
d_gene: TRBD2
CDR3nt: TGTGCCAGCAGTTACCTGCTAGCGGGGGCGGTGCGGGAAACGCAGTATTTT
CDR3aa: CASSYLLAGAVRETQYF

j_gene: TRBJ1-2
abundance: .
v_gene: TRBV27
d_gene: TRBD1
CDR3nt: TGTGCCAGCAGTCCCTCGCGGACAGGGAGAGGCTACACCTTC
CDR3aa: CASSPSRTGRGYTF

j_gene: TRBJ1-6
abundance: .
v_gene: TRBV5-8
d_gene: .
CDR3nt: TGTGCCAGCAGCCCGGATAATTCACCCCTCCACTTT
CDR3aa: CASSPDNSPLHF

j_gene: TRBJ1-1
abundance: .
v_gene: TRBV7-9
d_gene: TRBD1
CDR3nt: TGTGCCAGCAGCTCACAAAAACAAATACAGGGGCTGAACACTGAAGCTTTCTTT
CDR3aa: CASSSQKQIQGLNTEAFF

j_gene: TRBJ2-5
abundance: .
v_gene: TRBV5-6
d_gene: .
CDR3nt: TGTGCCAGCAGCCCCTCCTATACGAAAGAGACCCAGTACTTC
CDR3aa: CASSPSYTKETQYF

j_gene: TRBJ1-1
abundance: .
v_gene: TRBV10-3
d_gene: .
CDR3nt: TGTGCCATCAGTGATCAGAGGGCGGGGACTGAAGCTTTCTTT
CDR3aa: CAISDQRAGTEAFF

j_gene: TRBJ2-3
abundance: .
v_gene: TRBV4-1
d_gene: TRBD2
CDR3nt: TGCGCCAGCAGCCAAGGGGTCGGGGGGGCTACAGATACGCAGTATTTT
CDR3aa: CASSQGVGGATDTQYF

j_gene: TRBJ2-7
abundance: .
v_gene: TRBV9
d_gene: TRBD2
CDR3nt: TGTGCCAGCAGCGTAGGTAGCGGGAGGGGAGAGCAGTACTTC
CDR3aa: CASSVGSGRGEQYF

j_gene: TRBJ1-4
abundance: .
v_gene: TRBV5-1
d_gene: TRBD1
CDR3nt: TGCGCCAGCAGCCTACAGGGGGCTAATGAAAAACTGTTTTTT
CDR3aa: CASSLQGANEKLFF

j_gene: TRBJ2-3
abundance: few
v_gene: TRBV20-1
d_gene: TRBD2
CDR3nt: TGCAGTGCTAGTAATGCGGGAGGCACAGATACGCAGTATTTT
CDR3aa: CSASNAGGTDTQYF

j_gene: TRBJ1-2
abundance: .
v_gene: TRBV6-1
d_gene: .
CDR3nt: TGTGCCAGCAGTGAAAGGGGCAGGGCCATCTATGGCTACACCTTC
CDR3aa: CASSERGRAIYGYTF

j_gene: TRBJ1-1
abundance: .
v_gene: TRBV2
d_gene: .
CDR3nt: TGTGCCAGCAGTGAAATGGCCACAATGAACACTGAAGCTTTCTTT
CDR3aa: CASSEMATMNTEAFF

j_gene: TRBJ1-2
abundance: .
v_gene: TRBV10-3
d_gene: .
CDR3nt: TGTGCCATCAGTGAGTCGCAGTATGGCTACACCTTC
CDR3aa: CAISESQYGYTF

j_gene: TRBJ1-6
abundance: few
v_gene: TRBV4-1
d_gene: TRBD1
CDR3nt: TGCGCCAGCAGCCACCGGGACAGCTCGGGTACACCCCTCCACTTT
CDR3aa: CASSHRDSSGTPLHF

j_gene: TRBJ2-7
abundance: .
v_gene: TRBV6-5
d_gene: TRBD1
CDR3nt: TGTGCCAGCAGTTCAACAGGGGCGAGCTCCTACGAGCAGTACTTC
CDR3aa: CASSSTGASSYEQYF

j_gene: TRBJ2-1
abundance: .
v_gene: TRBV6-5
d_gene: TRBD2
CDR3nt: TGTGCCAGCAGGGGTAGCGGGAGGAGCTACAATGAGCAGTTCTTC
CDR3aa: CASRGSGRSYNEQFF

j_gene: TRBJ1-6
abundance: .
v_gene: TRBV4-1
d_gene: TRBD1
CDR3nt: TGCGCCAGCAGCCAGCCCCGACAGGGCTATAATTCACCCCTCCACTTT
CDR3aa: CASSQPRQGYNSPLHF

j_gene: TRBJ2-7
abundance: .
v_gene: TRBV11-2
d_gene: .
CDR3nt: TGTGCCAGCCCTCTACGGACAGTTGGCATCTACGAGCAGTACTTC
CDR3aa: CASPLRTVGIYEQYF

j_gene: TRBJ2-5
abundance: .
v_gene: TRBV7-2
d_gene: TRBD1
CDR3nt: TGTGCCAGCAGGGACAGGGTCCGGGAGACCCAGTACTTC
CDR3aa: CASRDRVRETQYF

j_gene: TRBJ1-2
abundance: .
v_gene: TRBV6-5
d_gene: TRBD1
CDR3nt: TGTGCCAGCAGAAGGACAGGGGGTAACTATGGCTACACCTTC
CDR3aa: CASRRTGGNYGYTF

j_gene: TRBJ1-5
abundance: .
v_gene: TRBV5-8
d_gene: .
CDR3nt: TGTGCCAGCAGCCCTTACAGGGTAGTTAGGGGCAATCAGCCCCAGCATTTT
CDR3aa: CASSPYRVVRGNQPQHF

j_gene: TRBJ1-6
abundance: few
v_gene: TRBV2
d_gene: TRBD1
CDR3nt: TGTGCCAGCGGCGGACAGGGGGGCTCCTATAATTCACCCCTCCACTTT
CDR3aa: CASGGQGGSYNSPLHF

j_gene: TRBJ2-1
abundance: .
v_gene: TRBV20-1
d_gene: .
CDR3nt: TGCAGTGTTCCCCAGGGTAATGAGCAGTTCTTC
CDR3aa: CSVPQGNEQFF

j_gene: TRBJ2-1
abundance: .
v_gene: TRBV11-3
d_gene: TRBD2
CDR3nt: TGTGCCAGCAGCTTAGGCGGGGGGGCCACCTACAATGAGCAGTTCTTC
CDR3aa: CASSLGGGATYNEQFF

j_gene: TRBJ2-7
abundance: .
v_gene: TRBV5-4
d_gene: .
CDR3nt: TGTGCCAGCAGCCAGTTTGGACTAATCTCCTACGAGCAGTACTTC
CDR3aa: CASSQFGLISYEQYF